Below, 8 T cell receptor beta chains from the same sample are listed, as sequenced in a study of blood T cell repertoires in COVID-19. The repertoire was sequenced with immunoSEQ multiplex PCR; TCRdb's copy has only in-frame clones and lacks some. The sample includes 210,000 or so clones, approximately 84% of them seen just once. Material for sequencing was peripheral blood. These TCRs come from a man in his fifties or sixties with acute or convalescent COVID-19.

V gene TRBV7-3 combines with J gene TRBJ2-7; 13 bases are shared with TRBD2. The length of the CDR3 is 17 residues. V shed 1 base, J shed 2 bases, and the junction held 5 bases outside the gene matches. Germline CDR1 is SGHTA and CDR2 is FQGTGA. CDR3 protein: CASSLKGGTSGAYEQYF. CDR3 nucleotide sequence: TGTGCCAGCAGCTTAAAAGGGGGGACTAGCGGGGCCTACGAGCAGTACTTC.

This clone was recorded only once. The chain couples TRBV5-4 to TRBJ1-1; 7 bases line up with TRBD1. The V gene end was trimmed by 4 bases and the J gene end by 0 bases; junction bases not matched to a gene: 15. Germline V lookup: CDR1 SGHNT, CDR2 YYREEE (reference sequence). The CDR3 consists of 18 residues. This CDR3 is CASSPSPDRTTMNTEAFF. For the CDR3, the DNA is TGTGCCAGCAGCCCGTCACCGGACAGGACAACTATGAACACTGAAGCTTTCTTT.

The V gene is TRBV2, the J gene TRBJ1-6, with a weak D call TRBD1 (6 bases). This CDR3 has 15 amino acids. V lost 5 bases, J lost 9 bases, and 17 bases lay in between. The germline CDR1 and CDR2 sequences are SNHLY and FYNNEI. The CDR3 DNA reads TGTGCCAGCAGTTTGCAGGGGCGCCTGGGTTCACCCCTCCACTTT. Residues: CASSLQGRLGSPLHF.

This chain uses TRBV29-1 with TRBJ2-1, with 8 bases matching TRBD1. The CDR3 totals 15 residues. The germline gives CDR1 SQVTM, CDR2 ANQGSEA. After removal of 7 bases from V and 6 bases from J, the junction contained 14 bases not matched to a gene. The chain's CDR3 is CSAAPWQGASNEQFF. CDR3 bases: TGCAGCGCTGCCCCTTGGCAGGGGGCTAGCAATGAGCAGTTCTTC.

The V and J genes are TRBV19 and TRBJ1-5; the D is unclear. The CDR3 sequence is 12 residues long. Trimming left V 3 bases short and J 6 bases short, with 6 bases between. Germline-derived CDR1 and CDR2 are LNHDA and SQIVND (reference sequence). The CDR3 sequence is CASSMVSQPQHF. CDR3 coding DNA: TGTGCCAGTAGTATGGTGAGTCAGCCCCAGCATTTT.

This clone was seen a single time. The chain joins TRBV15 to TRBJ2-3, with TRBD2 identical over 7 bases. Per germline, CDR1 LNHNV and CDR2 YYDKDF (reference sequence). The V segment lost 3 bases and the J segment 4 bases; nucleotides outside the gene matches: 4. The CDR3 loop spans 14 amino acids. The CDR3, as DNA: TGTGCCACCAGCAGTAAGGGAGGGGCAGATACGCAGTATTTT. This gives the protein CATSSKGGADTQYF. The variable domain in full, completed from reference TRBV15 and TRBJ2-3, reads DAMVIQNPRYQVTQFGKPVTLSCSQTLNHNVMYWYQQKSSQAPKLLFHYYDKDFNNEADTPDNFQSRRPNTSFCFLDIRSPGLGDTAMYLCATSSKGGADTQYFGPGTRLTVL.

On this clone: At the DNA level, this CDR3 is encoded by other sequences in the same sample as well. CDR3 protein: CASSRGNTEAFF. CDR3 in DNA: TGTGCCAGTAGTCGGGGGAACACTGAAGCTTTCTTT. The V gene is TRBV19, the J gene TRBJ1-1, with unresolved D. This CDR3 has 12 amino acids. V gave up 5 bases and J gave up 1 base, with 5 bases separating them. Germline V lookup: CDR1 LNHDA, CDR2 SQIVND (reference sequence). Together with reference TRBV19 and TRBJ1-1, the CDR3 gives the full variable domain: DGGITQSPKYLFRKEGQNVTLSCEQNLNHDAMYWYRQDPGQGLRLIYYSQIVNDFQKGDIAEGYSVSREKKESFPLTVTSAQKNPTAFYLCASSRGNTEAFFGQGTRLTVV.

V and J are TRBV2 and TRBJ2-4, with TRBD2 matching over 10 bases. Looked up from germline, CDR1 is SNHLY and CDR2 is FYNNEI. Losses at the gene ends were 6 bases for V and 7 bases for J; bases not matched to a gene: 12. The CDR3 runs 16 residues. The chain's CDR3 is CASRPWTSGQGNIQYF. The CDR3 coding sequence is TGTGCCAGCAGACCCTGGACTAGCGGTCAGGGTAACATTCAGTACTTC. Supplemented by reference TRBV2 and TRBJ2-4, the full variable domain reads EPEVTQTPSHQVTQMGQEVILRCVPISNHLYFYWYRQILGQKVEFLVSFYNNEISEKSEIFDDQFSVERPDGSNFTLKIRSTKLEDSAMYFCASRPWTSGQGNIQYFGAGTRLSVL.